This TCR beta chain came from a study of blood T cell repertoires in COVID-19. V lost 12 bases to trimming and J lost 8 bases; unmatched junction nucleotides: 13. Per the germline V gene, CDR1 is KGHDR and CDR2 is SFDVKD. The CDR3 is 14 residues long. Measured with immunoSEQ multiplex PCR; TCRdb has only the in-frame clones, and not every one. The sample consists of about 100,000 clones, 80% of them appearing once. The chain employs TRBV24-1 and TRBJ1-3, with 9 nucleotides matching TRBD1. The sequencing input was peripheral blood. The TCR originated in a woman aged 70-85 years with acute or convalescent COVID-19. The CDR3 is CAASRDRVRDTIYF. In nucleotides, the CDR3 is TGTGCCGCCTCCCGGGACAGGGTCCGGGACACCATATATTTT.